This TCR beta chain came from a study of T cell responses to AZD1222 COVID-19 vaccine. Whole-study findings and limits: Vaccination with two AZD1222 doses was followed by a rise in Spike-specific TCR breadth and depth. Reports indicate that nearly half of spike-specific TCRs are directed at unmutated variant regions. Donors were chiefly white British, with a greater number of females, and clonal diversity was perhaps underestimated. The peak T cell response came first, and repertoires were sampled only after it.

Worth noting for this clone: No antigen is known for it.

Assay: immunoSEQ multiplex PCR; the TCRdb copy retains only in-frame clones and omits some. The sample carries 140,000 to 150,000 clones, roughly 91% recorded once. The TCR comes from an adult in good health. The source material was peripheral blood, sampled on day 0 of AZD1222 vaccination.

The CDR3 DNA is TGTGCCAGCAGCCAAGTCGTCCTTTCAGGCGATACGCAGTATTTT. Protein: CASSQVVLSGDTQYF. The chain recombines TRBV3-1 (or the pseudogene TRBV3-2) with TRBJ2-3; D unresolved. Trimming left V 1 base short and J 6 bases short, with 14 bases between. Germline V gene sequence: CDR1 LGHDT, CDR2 YNNKEL (reference sequence). This CDR3 region has 15 residues.